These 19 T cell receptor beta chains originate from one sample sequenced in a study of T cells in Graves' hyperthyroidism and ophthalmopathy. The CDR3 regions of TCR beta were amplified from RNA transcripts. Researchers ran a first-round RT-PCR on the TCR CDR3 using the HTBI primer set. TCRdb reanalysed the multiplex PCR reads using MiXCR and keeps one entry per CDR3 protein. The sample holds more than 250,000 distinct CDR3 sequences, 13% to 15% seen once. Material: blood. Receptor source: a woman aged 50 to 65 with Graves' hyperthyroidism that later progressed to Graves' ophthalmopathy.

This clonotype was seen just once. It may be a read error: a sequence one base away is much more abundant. The CDR3 sequence: CASSGHSGRGYNEQFF. For the CDR3, the DNA is TGTGCCAGCAGCGGGCATAGCGGGAGAGGCTACAATGAGCAGTTCTTC. This chain uses TRBV9 with TRBJ2-1, with 9 nucleotides matching TRBD2. The length of the CDR3 is 16 residues. The trim removed 3 bases at V and 3 bases at J, leaving 7 bases unmatched. CDR1 and CDR2 from the germline V gene are SGDLS and YYNGEE. Full variable domain (missing parts from reference TRBV9 and TRBJ2-1): DSGVTQTPKHLITATGQRVTLRCSPRSGDLSVYWYQQSLDQGLQFLIQYYNGEERAKGNILERFSAQQFPDLHSELNLSSLELGDSALYFCASSGHSGRGYNEQFFGPGTRLTVL.

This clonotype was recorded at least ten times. The CDR3, as DNA: TGTGCCAGCAGCCCTTCCGGGACTTTCCCTTACGAGCAGTACTTC. Its translation is CASSPSGTFPYEQYF. This chain joins TRBV3-1 and TRBJ2-7; D is possibly TRBD2 (6 bases). Trimming cost V 4 bases and J 4 bases, with 17 bases left between them. Germline-derived CDR1 and CDR2 are LGHDT and YNNKEL (reference sequence). This CDR3 region has 15 residues.

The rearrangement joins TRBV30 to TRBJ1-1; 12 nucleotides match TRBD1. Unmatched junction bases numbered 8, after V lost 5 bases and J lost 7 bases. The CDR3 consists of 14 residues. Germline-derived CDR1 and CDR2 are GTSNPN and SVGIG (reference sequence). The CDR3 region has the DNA TGTGCCTGGGGGGAGGGACAGGGGGCCGATGAAGCTTTCTTT. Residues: CAWGEGQGADEAFF.

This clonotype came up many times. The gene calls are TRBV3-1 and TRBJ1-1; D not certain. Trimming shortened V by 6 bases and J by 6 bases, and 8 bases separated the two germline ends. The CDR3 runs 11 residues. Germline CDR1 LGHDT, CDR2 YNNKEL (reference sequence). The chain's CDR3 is CASSFSSEAFF. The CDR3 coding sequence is TGTGCCAGCAGTTTTAGCTCTGAAGCTTTCTTT.

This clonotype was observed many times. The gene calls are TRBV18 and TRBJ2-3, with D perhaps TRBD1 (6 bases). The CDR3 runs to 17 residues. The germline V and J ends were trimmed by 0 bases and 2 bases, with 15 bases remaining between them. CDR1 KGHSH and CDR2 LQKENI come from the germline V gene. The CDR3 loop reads CASSPPRGGPDTDTQYF. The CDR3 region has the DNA TGTGCCAGCTCACCACCTCGAGGGGGACCCGACACAGATACGCAGTATTTT.

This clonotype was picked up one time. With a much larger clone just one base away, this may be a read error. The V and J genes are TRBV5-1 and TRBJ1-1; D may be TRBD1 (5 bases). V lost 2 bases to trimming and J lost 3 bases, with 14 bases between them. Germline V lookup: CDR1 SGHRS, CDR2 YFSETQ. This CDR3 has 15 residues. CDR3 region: CASSFRQNLDTEAFF. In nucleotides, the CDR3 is TGCGCCAGCAGCTTCCGACAGAATTTAGACACTGAAGCTTTCTTT.

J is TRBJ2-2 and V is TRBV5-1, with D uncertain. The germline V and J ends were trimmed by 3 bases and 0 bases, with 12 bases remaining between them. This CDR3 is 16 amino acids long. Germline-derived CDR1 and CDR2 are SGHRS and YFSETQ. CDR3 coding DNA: TGCGCCAGCAGCTGGATGGCGGCCTCGAACACCGGGGAGCTGTTTTTT. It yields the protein CASSWMAASNTGELFF.

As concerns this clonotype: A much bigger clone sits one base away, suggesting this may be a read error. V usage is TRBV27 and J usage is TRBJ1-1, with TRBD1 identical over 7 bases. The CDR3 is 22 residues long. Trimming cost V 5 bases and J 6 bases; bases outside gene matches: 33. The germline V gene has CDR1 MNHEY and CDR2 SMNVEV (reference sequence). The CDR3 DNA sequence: TGTGCCAGCAGTCCCGATTACGTCAGGGGGGGGGAAGGGGGGTCCGGTATGGCTGAAGCTTTCTTT. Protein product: CASSPDYVRGGEGGSGMAEAFF.

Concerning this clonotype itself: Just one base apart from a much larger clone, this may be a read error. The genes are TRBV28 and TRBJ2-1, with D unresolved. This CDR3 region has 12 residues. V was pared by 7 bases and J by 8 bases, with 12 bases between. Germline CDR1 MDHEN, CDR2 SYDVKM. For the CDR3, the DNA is TGTGCCAGCACGGACCCTGTGGATGAGCAGTTCTTC. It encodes CASTDPVDEQFF.

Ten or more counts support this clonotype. CDR3 sequence (DNA): TGTGCCAGCAGTGAAAGGGTGGACTCCAGAGATACGCAGTATTTT. This gives the protein CASSERVDSRDTQYF. The genes are TRBV6-1 and TRBJ2-3; weak D call: TRBD2 (5 bases). Germline lookup yields CDR1 MNHNS and CDR2 SASEGT. Trimming stripped 2 bases from V and 5 bases from J, with 14 bases between. The CDR3 covers 15 residues.

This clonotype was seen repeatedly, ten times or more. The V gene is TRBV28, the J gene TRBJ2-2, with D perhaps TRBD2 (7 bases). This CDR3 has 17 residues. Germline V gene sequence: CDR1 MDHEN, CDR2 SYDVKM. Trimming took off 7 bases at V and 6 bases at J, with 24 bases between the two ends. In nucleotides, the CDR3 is TGTGCCAGCACCATTCCGGGGGGCATGGTAGGAGCCGGGGAGCTGTTTTTT. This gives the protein CASTIPGGMVGAGELFF.

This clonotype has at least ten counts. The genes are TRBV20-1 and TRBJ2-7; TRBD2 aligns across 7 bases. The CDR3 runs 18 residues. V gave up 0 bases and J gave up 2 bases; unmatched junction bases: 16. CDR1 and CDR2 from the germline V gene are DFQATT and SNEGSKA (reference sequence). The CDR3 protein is CSARDEVPGEGTPYEQYF. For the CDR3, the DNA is TGCAGTGCTAGAGATGAGGTGCCGGGGGAGGGTACCCCCTACGAGCAGTACTTC.

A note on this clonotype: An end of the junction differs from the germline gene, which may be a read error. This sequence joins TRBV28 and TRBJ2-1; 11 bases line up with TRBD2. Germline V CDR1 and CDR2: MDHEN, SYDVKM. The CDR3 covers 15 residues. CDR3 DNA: TGTGCCAGCAGTTTGGTTTCCGGGACTAGCGGTCTTCGGGTCTTC. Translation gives CASSLVSGTSGLRVF. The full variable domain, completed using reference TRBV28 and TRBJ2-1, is DVKVTQSSRYLVKRTGEKVFLECVQDMDHENMFWYRQDPGLGLRLIYFSYDVKMKEKGDIPEGYSVSREKKERFSLILESASTNQTSMYLCASSLVSGTSGLRVFGPGTRLTVL.

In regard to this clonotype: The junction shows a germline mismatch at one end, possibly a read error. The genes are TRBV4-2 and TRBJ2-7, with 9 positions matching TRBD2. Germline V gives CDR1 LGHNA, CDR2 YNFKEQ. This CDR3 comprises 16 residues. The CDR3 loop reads CATSQDYSGGVREQYF. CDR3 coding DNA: TGTGCCACCAGCCAAGATTATAGCGGGGGAGTTAGGGAGCAGTACTTC.

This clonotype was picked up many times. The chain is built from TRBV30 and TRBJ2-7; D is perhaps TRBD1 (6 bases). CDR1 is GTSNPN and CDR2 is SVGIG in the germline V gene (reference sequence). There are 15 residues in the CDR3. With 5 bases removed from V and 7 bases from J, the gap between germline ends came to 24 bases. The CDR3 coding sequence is TGTGCCTGGGGGGGCCCGGCTAGCTGGACGGGGGAGCAGTACTTC. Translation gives CAWGGPASWTGEQYF.

CDR3 DNA: TGTGCCAGCAGCCAAGTTATCCCCATGAGAGGGGTTGGAACCGGGGAGCTGTTTTTT. Its protein product is CASSQVIPMRGVGTGELFF. The J gene is TRBJ2-2, the V gene TRBV3-1; the D gene could be TRBD1 or TRBD2 (5 bases each). The germline CDR1 and CDR2 sequences are LGHDT and YNNKEL (reference sequence). The V gene lost 1 base and the J gene lost 5 bases, with 23 bases spanning the gap. CDR3 length: 19 residues.

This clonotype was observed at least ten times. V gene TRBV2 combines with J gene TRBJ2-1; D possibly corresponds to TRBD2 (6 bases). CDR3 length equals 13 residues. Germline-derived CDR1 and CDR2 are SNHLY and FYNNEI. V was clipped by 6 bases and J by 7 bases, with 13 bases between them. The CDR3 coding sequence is TGTGCCAGCAGCCAGCCCCTAGCGAATGAGCAGTTCTTC. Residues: CASSQPLANEQFF.

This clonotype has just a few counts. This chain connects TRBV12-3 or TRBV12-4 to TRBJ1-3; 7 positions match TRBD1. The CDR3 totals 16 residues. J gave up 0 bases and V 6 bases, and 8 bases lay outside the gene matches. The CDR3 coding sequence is TGTGCCAGCAGACGTGCGGGACAGTTCTCTGGAAACACCATATATTTT. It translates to CASRRAGQFSGNTIYF.

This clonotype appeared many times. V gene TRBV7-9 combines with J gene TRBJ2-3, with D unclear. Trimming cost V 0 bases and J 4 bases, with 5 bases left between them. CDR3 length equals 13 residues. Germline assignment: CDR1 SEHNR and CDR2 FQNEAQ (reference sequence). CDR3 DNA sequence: TGTGCCAGCAGCTTAGCAACGGCAGATACGCAGTATTTT. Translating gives CASSLATADTQYF.